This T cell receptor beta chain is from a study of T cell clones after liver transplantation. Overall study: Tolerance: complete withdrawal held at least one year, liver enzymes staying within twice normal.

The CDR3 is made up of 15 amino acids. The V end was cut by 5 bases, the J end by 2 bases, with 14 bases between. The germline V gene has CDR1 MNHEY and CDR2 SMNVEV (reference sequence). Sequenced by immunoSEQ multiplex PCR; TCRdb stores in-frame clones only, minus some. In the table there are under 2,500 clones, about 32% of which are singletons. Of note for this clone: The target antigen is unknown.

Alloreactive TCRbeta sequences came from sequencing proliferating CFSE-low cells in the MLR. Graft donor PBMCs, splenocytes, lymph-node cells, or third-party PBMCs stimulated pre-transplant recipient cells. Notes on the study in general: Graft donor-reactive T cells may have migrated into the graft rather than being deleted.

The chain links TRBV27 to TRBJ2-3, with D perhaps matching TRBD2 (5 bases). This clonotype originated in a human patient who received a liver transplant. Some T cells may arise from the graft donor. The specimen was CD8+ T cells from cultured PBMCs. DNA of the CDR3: TGTGCCAGCAGTGCGATCGGACTGTACACAGATACGCAGTATTTT. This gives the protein CASSAIGLYTDTQYF.